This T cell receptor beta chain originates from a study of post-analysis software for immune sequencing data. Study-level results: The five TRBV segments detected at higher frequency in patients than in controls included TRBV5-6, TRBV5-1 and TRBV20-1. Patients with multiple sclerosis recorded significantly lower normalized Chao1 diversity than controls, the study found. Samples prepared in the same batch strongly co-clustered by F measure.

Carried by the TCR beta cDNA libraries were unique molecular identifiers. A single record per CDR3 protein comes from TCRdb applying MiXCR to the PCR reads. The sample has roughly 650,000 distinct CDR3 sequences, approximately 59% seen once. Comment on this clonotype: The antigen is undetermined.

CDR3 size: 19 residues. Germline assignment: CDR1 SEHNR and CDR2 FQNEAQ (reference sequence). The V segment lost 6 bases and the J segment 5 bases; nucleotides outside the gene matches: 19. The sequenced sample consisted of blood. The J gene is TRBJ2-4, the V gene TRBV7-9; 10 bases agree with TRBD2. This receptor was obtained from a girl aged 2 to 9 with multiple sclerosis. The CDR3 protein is CASSPPLAGASLRENIQYF. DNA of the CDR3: TGTGCCAGCAGTCCCCCCCTAGCGGGGGCTTCGCTTAGGGAAAACATTCAGTACTTC.